Following are 29 T cell receptor beta chains from one sample sequenced in a study of T cell responses to AZD1222 COVID-19 vaccine. The protocol was immunoSEQ multiplex PCR, while the TCRdb copy is restricted to in-frame clones and leaves out a portion. The sample shows around 130,000 clones, roughly 87% of them seen only once. The sample in question was peripheral blood, obtained on day 0 of AZD1222 vaccination. These receptors were collected from an adult in good health.

CDR3 sequence: CASLSGGSGNTIYF. The CDR3 DNA follows: TGTGCCAGTCTTTCGGGGGGCTCTGGAAACACCATATATTTT. The chain has TRBV6-5 and TRBJ1-3; D might be TRBD1 (5 bases). This CDR3 is built from 14 residues. Germline V gene data show CDR1 as MNHEY and CDR2 as SVGAGI. V lost 9 bases, J lost 0 bases, and 12 bases lay in between.

CDR3 DNA: TGTGCCAGCTCACCACGGCAGATAGGCTATGGCTACACCTTC. Its protein is CASSPRQIGYGYTF. The chain joins TRBV18 to TRBJ1-2, with D uncertain. The germline gives CDR1 KGHSH, CDR2 LQKENI. V shed 1 base and J shed 4 bases, with 10 bases lying between them. The CDR3 has 14 residues.

The chain couples TRBV6-5 to TRBJ2-7; D remains unclear. V was shortened by 0 bases and J by 0 bases, with 12 bases between the two germline ends. This CDR3 has 16 amino acids. Germline CDR1 is MNHEY and CDR2 is SVGAGI. The CDR3 region has the DNA TGTGCCAGCAGTTACTCAACAAGTGTGGGCTCCTACGAGCAGTACTTC. As protein: CASSYSTSVGSYEQYF.

The chain links TRBV9 to TRBJ2-5; D gene unclear. This CDR3 contains 15 residues. The ends were cut back, 0 bases at V and 5 bases at J, with 14 bases in the middle. The germline gives CDR1 SGDLS, CDR2 YYNGEE. This CDR3 reads CASSVDGFPRETQYF. As DNA, the CDR3 is TGTGCCAGCAGCGTAGATGGGTTTCCCAGGGAGACCCAGTACTTC.

The chain recombines TRBV5-4 with TRBJ1-1; unclear D gene. There are 16 residues in the CDR3. Germline V CDR1 and CDR2: SGHNT, YYREEE (reference sequence). Trimming left V 4 bases short and J 0 bases short, with 16 bases between. Here the CDR3 reads CASSDATGLMNTEAFF. DNA of the CDR3: TGTGCCAGCAGCGATGCGACGGGCCTGATGAACACTGAAGCTTTCTTT.

The genes are TRBV7-8 and TRBJ1-2; TRBD1 matches 8 bases. Germline V gene sequence: CDR1 SGHVS, CDR2 FQNEAQ. The CDR3 sequence is 13 residues long. The V and J ends lost 5 bases and 7 bases, in that order; junction bases with no gene match: 6. The CDR3 coding sequence is TGTGCCAGCAGCCGCGGACAGGGAAGTGGCTACACCTTC. This encodes CASSRGQGSGYTF.

The chain recombines TRBV6-4 with TRBJ1-6; no reliable D call. In germline, CDR1 is MRHNA, CDR2 SNTAGT. The CDR3 sequence is 15 residues long. V gave up 2 bases and J gave up 8 bases, with 13 bases separating them. Here the CDR3 DNA reads TGTGCCAGCAGTGACCGCCCCGACGGGGATTCACCCCTCCACTTT. Protein: CASSDRPDGDSPLHF.

The V gene is TRBV3-1 (or the pseudogene TRBV3-2), the J gene TRBJ1-5, with TRBD1 as a possible D gene (5 bases). CDR1 LGHDT and CDR2 YNNKEL come from the germline V gene (reference sequence). The V and J ends lost 1 base and 5 bases respectively, with 12 bases between them. This CDR3 is built from 15 residues. This chain's CDR3 is CASSQGGVMDQPQHF. The CDR3, as DNA: TGTGCCAGCAGCCAAGGGGGCGTCATGGATCAGCCCCAGCATTTT.

This chain links TRBV10-3 with TRBJ1-5; 12 bases fit TRBD1. CDR1 is ENHRY and CDR2 is SYGVKD in the germline V gene. The CDR3 loop spans 15 amino acids. V was clipped by 6 bases and J by 7 bases; unmatched bases: 7. The CDR3 region is CAISSSGTGGQPQHF. The CDR3 nucleotides are TGTGCCATCAGCTCATCCGGGACAGGGGGCCAGCCCCAGCATTTT.

This rearrangement joins TRBV28 to TRBJ1-1; D is perhaps TRBD1 (6 bases). Germline loops: CDR1 MDHEN, CDR2 SYDVKM. Trimming cost V 7 bases and J 4 bases, with 19 bases left between them. This CDR3 spans 15 amino acids. CDR3 bases: TGTGCCAGCACCCAGGCCGGGGGGCCGGCCACTGAAGCTTTCTTT. The encoded protein is CASTQAGGPATEAFF.

J is TRBJ2-7 and V is TRBV19; D may be TRBD1 or TRBD2 (5 bases each). The CDR3 extends over 13 amino acids. Deletions cut 5 bases from V and 9 bases from J, with 17 bases between. CDR1 LNHDA and CDR2 SQIVND come from the germline V gene (reference sequence). The CDR3 DNA reads TGTGCCAGTAGTCCCCTTTGGGACGAGGGGCAGTACTTC. Amino acids: CASSPLWDEGQYF.

This clone was seen once. Other DNA variants within this sample encode the same CDR3. This chain connects TRBV27 to TRBJ2-2; D uncertain. The length of the CDR3 is 13 residues. Trimming left V 6 bases short and J 5 bases short, with 10 bases between. CDR1 is MNHEY, CDR2 SMNVEV, per germline (reference sequence). For the CDR3, the DNA is TGTGCCAGCAGCCCTTGGGGTACCGGGGAGCTGTTTTTT. Translation: CASSPWGTGELFF.

In its sample, this clone was seen once. For the CDR3, the DNA is TGTGCCAGTAGTATAGGGCTAGCGGGCCAAGAGACCCAGTACTTC. It codes for CASSIGLAGQETQYF. The chain links TRBV19 to TRBJ2-5, with 8 bases identical to TRBD2. V was pared by 1 base and J by 1 base, with 2 bases of the junction left unmatched. Looked up from germline, CDR1 is LNHDA and CDR2 is SQIVND (reference sequence). This CDR3 contains 15 residues.

The rearrangement joins TRBV4-1 to TRBJ2-1; D is ambiguous. CDR3 length equals 15 residues. Germline V gene sequence: CDR1 MGHRA, CDR2 YSYEKL. Trimming pared 4 bases from V and 4 bases from J, leaving 14 bases between. The CDR3 loop is CASSRPLSGYNEQFF. The DNA of the CDR3 is TGCGCCAGCAGCCGCCCCCTTTCGGGTTACAATGAGCAGTTCTTC.

V is TRBV24-1 and J is TRBJ2-5; 11 nucleotides agree with TRBD1. CDR3 length: 15 residues. Trimming removed 9 bases from V and 4 bases from J; junction bases left unmatched: 9. The germline V gene has CDR1 KGHDR and CDR2 SFDVKD. The CDR3 region has the DNA TGTGCCACCGGAAGGACAGGGGGCGCTTCAGAGACCCAGTACTTC. It encodes CATGRTGGASETQYF.

The J gene is TRBJ2-7, the V gene TRBV5-1, with D possibly matching TRBD2 (5 bases). The germline gives CDR1 SGHRS, CDR2 YFSETQ. Trimming left V 0 bases short and J 4 bases short, with 5 bases between. This CDR3 is 12 amino acids long. CDR3 DNA sequence: TGCGCCAGCAGCTTGGGGAGGTACGAGCAGTACTTC. Translated: CASSLGRYEQYF. Full variable domain (outside the CDR3, taken from reference TRBV5-1 and TRBJ2-7): KAGVTQTPRYLIKTRGQQVTLSCSPISGHRSVSWYQQTPGQGLQFLFEYFSETQRNKGNFPGRFSGRQFSNSRSEMNVSTLELGDSALYLCASSLGRYEQYFGPGTRLTVT.

The CDR3 coding sequence is TGTGCCAGCAGCCAAGGTCTTTCGGATTCACCCCTCCACTTT. It specifies CASSQGLSDSPLHF. The chain has TRBV3-1 (or the pseudogene TRBV3-2) and TRBJ1-6; D not resolved. The CDR3 is 14 residues long. Trimming stripped 1 base from V and 8 bases from J, with 9 bases between. The germline V gene encodes CDR1 LGHDT and CDR2 YNNKEL (reference sequence).

In DNA form, the CDR3 reads TGTGCCAGCAGCCCACTTTGGGAGGGGGTCACCTACAATGAGCAGTTCTTC. It translates to CASSPLWEGVTYNEQFF. The rearrangement uses TRBV5-5 and TRBJ2-1; a possible D gene is TRBD2 (7 bases). Germline V gene sequence: CDR1 SGHKS, CDR2 YYEKEE (reference sequence). The CDR3 contains 17 residues. V was trimmed by 4 bases and J by 2 bases, leaving 19 bases between them.

The chain carries TRBV5-4 and TRBJ1-3, with TRBD1 as a possible D gene (5 bases). The CDR3 is 15 amino acids. CDR1 SGHNT and CDR2 YYREEE come from the germline V gene (reference sequence). V was clipped by 4 bases and J by 3 bases, with 14 bases between them. CDR3 amino acids: CASSPERGVGNTIYF. CDR3 nucleotide sequence: TGTGCCAGCAGCCCAGAAAGGGGCGTTGGAAACACCATATATTTT.

The chain couples TRBV14 to TRBJ1-2; D unclear. V lost 4 bases to trimming and J lost 3 bases, with 9 bases between them. This CDR3 comprises 13 residues. Germline V gene lookup returns CDR1 SGHDN and CDR2 FVKESK. As DNA, the CDR3 is TGTGCCAGCAGCCCCAACACGGACTATGGCTACACCTTC. Its translation is CASSPNTDYGYTF.

The CDR3 DNA reads as TGCAGTGCTAGTCCCAGGGCGCTTGGTAATTCACCCCTCCACTTT. Translating it yields CSASPRALGNSPLHF. This rearrangement joins TRBV20-1 to TRBJ1-6; tentative D call: TRBD1 (5 bases). The CDR3 contains 15 residues. CDR1 DFQATT and CDR2 SNEGSKA come from the germline V gene (reference sequence). The V end lost 3 bases, the J end lost 6 bases, and 15 bases lay between the germline ends.

The sample holds a few counts of this clone. This chain connects TRBV27 to TRBJ1-5; possible D gene TRBD1, 5 bases. V dropped 1 base and J dropped 3 bases, with 7 bases sitting between them. The CDR3 has 14 residues. The germline V gene encodes CDR1 MNHEY and CDR2 SMNVEV (reference sequence). The CDR3 DNA reads TGTGCCAGCAGTTTATTAGGGACCAATCAGCCCCAGCATTTT. The encoded protein is CASSLLGTNQPQHF.

The V and J genes are TRBV19 and TRBJ1-5; D unresolved. Germline V gene lookup returns CDR1 LNHDA and CDR2 SQIVND (reference sequence). Trimming took 7 bases from V and 6 from J, leaving 10 bases between them. The CDR3 consists of 12 residues. As DNA, the CDR3 is TGTGCCAGTACCCGGGCGGGTCAGCCCCAGCATTTT. As protein: CASTRAGQPQHF.

This clone was seen only once. The chain links TRBV3-1 (or the pseudogene TRBV3-2) to TRBJ1-2; D is perhaps TRBD1 (5 bases). Germline values: CDR1 LGHDT, CDR2 YNNKEL (reference sequence). This CDR3 is built from 14 residues. The germline V and J ends were trimmed by 4 bases and 3 bases, with 12 bases remaining between them. CDR3 protein: CASSLGVGDYGYTF. DNA for the CDR3: TGTGCCAGCAGCCTTGGGGTAGGGGACTATGGCTACACCTTC.

The chain links TRBV27 to TRBJ1-3; no clear D. The length of the CDR3 is 15 residues. Germline CDR1 and CDR2: MNHEY and SMNVEV (reference sequence). With 2 bases removed from V and 0 bases from J, the gap between germline ends came to 8 bases. The CDR3 DNA reads as TGTGCCAGCAGTTTAGTAGGTAACTCTGGAAACACCATATATTTT. Translated: CASSLVGNSGNTIYF.

The V gene is TRBV30, the J gene TRBJ1-1; D is ambiguous. The CDR3 covers 13 residues. Trimming left V 4 bases short and J 4 bases short, with 13 bases between. Germline V lookup: CDR1 GTSNPN, CDR2 SVGIG (reference sequence). The CDR3 sequence is CAWNAGWTTEAFF. The CDR3 bases are TGTGCCTGGAATGCGGGGTGGACCACTGAAGCTTTCTTT.

V gene TRBV7-6 combines with J gene TRBJ1-1; tentatively, D is TRBD1 (5 bases). The CDR3 has 16 residues. Trimming left V 4 bases short and J 0 bases short, with 15 bases between. Looked up from germline, CDR1 is SGHVS and CDR2 is FNYEAQ. CDR3 region: CASSSGWGVMNTEAFF. CDR3 nucleotides: TGTGCCAGCAGCTCGGGATGGGGCGTGATGAACACTGAAGCTTTCTTT.

J is TRBJ2-5 and V is TRBV19, with D uncertain. The V end lost 5 bases, the J end lost 5 bases, and 12 bases lay between the germline ends. This CDR3 spans 13 amino acids. CDR1 and CDR2 from the germline V gene are LNHDA and SQIVND (reference sequence). DNA for the CDR3: TGTGCCAGTAGTGTCGGCTCATTCGAGACCCAGTACTTC. Protein product: CASSVGSFETQYF.

The V and J genes are TRBV11-3 and TRBJ2-3; D is undetermined. The germline V and J ends were trimmed by 0 bases and 5 bases, with 9 bases remaining between them. The CDR3 is made up of 14 amino acids. Germline CDR1 is SGHNT and CDR2 is YENEEA. DNA for the CDR3: TGTGCCAGCAGCTTAGAACGGTACGGAGATACGCAGTATTTT. This sequence encodes CASSLERYGDTQYF. The variable domain in full, with the rest retrieved from reference TRBV11-3 and TRBJ2-3, is EAGVVQSPRYKIIEKKQPVAFWCNPISGHNTLYWYLQNLGQGPELLIRYENEEAVDDSQLPKDRFSAERLKGVDSTLKIQPAELGDSAVYLCASSLERYGDTQYFGPGTRLTVL.